This TCR beta chain was sequenced for a study of PD-1 blockade in classical Hodgkin lymphoma (TCRdb year 2020). The study in broad terms: Nivolumab dosing was 3 mg/kg intravenously every 2 weeks, continuing until either disease progression or unacceptable toxicity. The study used TCR beta sequencing and CyTOF to define a peripheral blood immune signature of response to PD-1 blockade in classical Hodgkin lymphoma.

From cysteine to phenylalanine, the CDR3 is 15 amino acids long. The read is trimmed to its CDR3 DNA, 45 bases read in frame from base 1. The germline V gene gives CDR1 as MDHEN and CDR2 as SYDVKM. V is reduced by 5 bases and J by 0 bases, leaving a spacing of 11 bases between them. The Qiagen DNeasy kit was used to extract genomic DNA from unsorted PBMCs and from the negatively selected CD4+ and CD8+ fractions. Amplification of TCR beta CDR3 regions was done by immunoSEQ multiplex PCR with primers that anneal to V and J segments. Amplification bias was minimized using a synthetic immune receptor repertoire, and residual bias was removed computationally after sequencing. The authors' analysis ran thus. Repertoire diversity was quantified as the Shannon entropy index using custom Python scripts. Unsorted, CD4+ and CD8+ repertoires were analyzed separately, except for combined analyses in which CD4+ and CD8+ sequences were merged in silico. Clonal expansion was defined as at least a 2-fold frequency increase after treatment relative to C1D1, with a pseudocount of 0.5 for undetected baseline clones. Clones with 0 or 1 copy at C1D1 were classified as singleton clones, and clones with 2 or more copies were classified as non-singleton clones. Clones expanded in unsorted samples were assigned a CD4+, CD8+ or unknown annotation through matching of protein sequences in sorted samples from the same patient. Wilcoxon tests on paired samples were used to test diversity changes from C1D1 to C4D1. TCRdb took over this immuneACCESS table, retaining in-frame rearrangements with V and J assigned. Such tables are incomplete; in checked studies, under half of the missing clones stem from an unresolved V gene, and the remainder is unexplained. The D gene and trimming were derived from the DNA, and the V and J assignments and clone size from that table. Within this sample are 15,000 to 20,000 clones, with 70% to 75% of them counted one time only. Jointly, the top ten make up approximately 2.7% of the sample.

Paper-wide results and their limitations: By C4D1, a significant rise was seen in CD4+ TCR diversity but not in CD8+ TCR diversity (p=0.0027 vs p=0.16), and the rise was most apparent among complete responders (p=0.02). Patients starting nivolumab less than 1 year after ASCT had lower diversity and were excluded from later analyses to avoid confounding by immune reconstitution. Baseline TCR diversity was reported to be lower in newly diagnosed patients than in healthy donors and to be lower still in relapsed/refractory patients. The study covered only a single clinical trial cohort, and the causes of the repertoire differences, possibly disease activity or prior therapy, were still not defined. Baseline diversity similar to that of newly diagnosed patients was observed in trial patients achieving complete response, whereas significantly lower diversity was observed in partial responders and progressors.

The time point label, as the study defines it: cycle 4 day 1 (C4D1), after 6 weeks of nivolumab. Every trial patient had relapsed following autologous stem cell transplantation, and prior brentuximab vedotin exposure was what differed among cohorts A, B and C. A Miltenyi CD4+ T cell isolation kit was used for magnetic negative selection to purify CD4+ T cells from thawed PBMCs. A total of over 55 patients with relapsed/refractory classical Hodgkin lymphoma made up the trial cohort, and each patient's best overall response was complete response, partial response or progressive disease. Trial patients were treated with single-agent nivolumab in the multi-cohort phase II CheckMate 205 trial. An independent review committee assessed best overall response using the 2007 International Working Group response criteria. Trial PBMCs were collected immediately before nivolumab initiation (C1D1) and during therapy at cycle 2 day 1 and cycle 4 day 1. Peripheral blood was collected in 8 mL Vacutainer Cell Preparation Tubes, from which PBMCs were isolated by centrifugation and then cryopreserved. Purified CD4+ and CD8+ fractions were generated only in cases for which an additional PBMC sample was available. Magnetically labelled cells were removed on LS columns in a quadroMACS separator, and the flow-through was retained as the purified fraction.

On this clone: Its antigen is currently not known. Base-call qualities are not available, and no considerably larger clone is one nucleotide away.

Sequencing used CD4+ T cells from blood, obtained before the fourth cycle of nivolumab. The chain is made from TRBV28 and TRBJ1-5; matching of 5 bases hints at TRBD1 as the D gene. The receptor was derived from a human donor with classical Hodgkin lymphoma. The CDR3 reads as follows: CASSQGVHSNQPQHF. The nucleotides are TGTGCCAGCAGTCAAGGGGTTCATAGCAATCAGCCCCAGCATTTT. The variable domain in full, with residues beyond the CDR3 obtained from the reference TRBV28 and TRBJ1-5 genes, is DVKVTQSSRYLVKRTGEKVFLECVQDMDHENMFWYRQDPGLGLRLIYFSYDVKMKEKGDIPEGYSVSREKKERFSLILESASTNQTSMYLCASSQGVHSNQPQHFGDGTRLSIL.